This TCR beta chain is from a study of T cell responses to AZD1222 COVID-19 vaccine. Study results and limitations: Per reports, nearly half of all spike-specific TCRs target regions that are unmutated in variants. Seropositivity was recorded at baseline in only a handful of AZD1222 recipients. The breadth and depth of Spike-specific TCRs increased once two AZD1222 doses had been given. Sampling that yielded the repertoires occurred only after the peak T cell response.

Comment on this clone: Its antigen is currently unknown.

Generated by immunoSEQ multiplex PCR, the TCRdb table keeps only in-frame clones and is missing some. The sample holds 150,000 to 170,000 clones; roughly nine tenths are singletons and the top ten take 5.5% to 6%. Between the trimmed V and J ends, which lost 2 bases and 2 bases, there was a span of 19 bases. The CDR3 contains 18 residues. Germline V gene sequence: CDR1 KGHSH, CDR2 LQKENI. The specimen comprised peripheral blood, sampled on day 0 of MenACWY control vaccination. The source of this sequence is an adult in good health. The J gene is TRBJ2-1, the V gene TRBV18; perhaps D is TRBD1 or TRBD2 (5 bases each). The CDR3 DNA reads as TGTGCCAGCTCACCAAGCGATTCGGGACGCAAAGCCTACAATGAGCAGTTCTTC. It specifies CASSPSDSGRKAYNEQFF. Full variable domain (remainder filled in from reference TRBV18 and TRBJ2-1): NAGVMQNPRHLVRRRGQEARLRCSPMKGHSHVYWYRQLPEEGLKFMVYLQKENIIDESGMPKERFSAEFPKEGPSILRIQQVVRGDSAAYFCASSPSDSGRKAYNEQFFGPGTRLTVL.